One sample yielded the 13 T cell receptor beta chains listed below, sequenced in a study of radiotherapy plus CTLA-4 blockade in lung cancer. Data came from immunoSEQ multiplex PCR; TCRdb stores just in-frame clones and leaves some out. The table includes about 78,000 clones, about 87% detected once. The material sequenced was peripheral blood, taken from a patient treated with radiotherapy plus ipilimumab. The receptors derive from a human donor with non-small cell lung cancer who had stable disease on radiotherapy plus ipilimumab.

The rearrangement links TRBV27 to TRBJ1-2, with D possibly being TRBD1 (6 bases). Between the trimmed V and J ends, which lost 8 bases and 6 bases, there was a span of 25 bases. The length of the CDR3 is 16 residues. Germline assignment: CDR1 MNHEY and CDR2 SMNVEV (reference sequence). The CDR3 protein is CASPCSPFGGRDGYTF. The CDR3 bases are TGTGCCAGCCCCTGTTCCCCCTTCGGGGGGCGAGATGGCTACACCTTC.

The rearrangement links TRBV30 to TRBJ1-5; a weak D match, TRBD1 (6 bases). V lost 1 base and J lost 2, with 9 bases in between. CDR3 length: 14 residues. Germline CDR1 and CDR2: GTSNPN and SVGIG (reference sequence). For the CDR3, the DNA is TGTGCCTGGAGTGCAGGGGTTGGCAATCAGCCCCAGCATTTT. The encoded protein is CAWSAGVGNQPQHF.

The J gene is TRBJ2-5, the V gene TRBV7-2; D gene uncertain. The CDR3 sequence is 11 residues long. V was pared by 6 bases and J by 9 bases, with 11 bases between. CDR1 SGHTA and CDR2 FQGNSA come from the germline V gene. CDR3: CASSDRAAQYF. The CDR3 DNA reads TGTGCCAGCAGTGACCGCGCGGCCCAGTACTTC.

This sequence joins TRBV30 and TRBJ2-3; tentatively, D is TRBD2 (5 bases). Per germline, CDR1 GTSNPN and CDR2 SVGIG (reference sequence). V shed 0 bases and J shed 1 base, with 14 bases lying between them. The CDR3 sequence is 16 residues long. CDR3 sequence: CAWSVPRALGTDTQYF. The CDR3 coding sequence is TGTGCCTGGAGTGTACCGAGGGCATTAGGCACAGATACGCAGTATTTT.

This chain uses TRBV29-1 with TRBJ2-1, with 10 bases that match TRBD2. Germline V gene data show CDR1 as SQVTM and CDR2 as ANQGSEA. The V gene end was trimmed by 5 bases and the J gene end by 0 bases; junction bases not matched to a gene: 1. The CDR3 totals 14 residues. CDR3 sequence (DNA): TGCAGCGTTAGCGGGGGGGACTCCTACAATGAGCAGTTCTTC. Translation gives CSVSGGDSYNEQFF.

In its sample, this clone was seen a few times. The chain is built from TRBV6-1 and TRBJ1-2; no firm D call. Germline V gene data show CDR1 as MNHNS and CDR2 as SASEGT. There are 15 residues in the CDR3. V was trimmed by 2 bases and J by 3 bases, leaving 13 bases between them. This chain's CDR3 is CASSERQLYDYGYTF. The CDR3, as DNA: TGTGCCAGCAGTGAAAGGCAGCTTTATGACTATGGCTACACCTTC.

J is TRBJ2-3 and V is TRBV9, with D perhaps assigned TRBD1 or TRBD2 (5 bases each). The germline CDR1 and CDR2 sequences are SGDLS and YYNGEE. The CDR3 totals 16 residues. Trimming pared 1 base from V and 1 base from J, leaving 13 bases between. For the CDR3, the DNA is TGTGCCAGCAGCGTACAAGGACGGGGACGCACAGATACGCAGTATTTT. Translation gives CASSVQGRGRTDTQYF.

The V call is TRBV7-2, the J call TRBJ2-1; D ambiguous. Trimming shortened V by 3 bases and J by 5 bases, and 11 bases separated the two germline ends. The CDR3 has 14 amino acids. Germline values: CDR1 SGHTA, CDR2 FQGNSA. CDR3 amino acids: CASSFSWNNNEQFF. The CDR3 DNA follows: TGTGCCAGCAGCTTTAGCTGGAATAACAATGAGCAGTTCTTC.

The rearrangement joins TRBV2 to TRBJ1-1; no clear D gene. This CDR3 is built from 15 residues. Trimming pared 3 bases from V and 1 base from J, leaving 12 bases between. The germline V gene encodes CDR1 SNHLY and CDR2 FYNNEI. The CDR3 coding sequence is TGTGCCAGCAGTGAGGTCTCCAGAGAGAACACTGAAGCTTTCTTT. It is translated as CASSEVSRENTEAFF.

The chain has TRBV18 and TRBJ2-1; unclear D gene. The V and J ends lost 2 bases and 9 bases respectively, with 5 bases between them. This CDR3 is 11 amino acids long. Germline V CDR1 and CDR2: KGHSH, LQKENI. The DNA for the CDR3 is TGTGCCAGCTCACCAAATAGTGAGCAGTTCTTC. It yields the protein CASSPNSEQFF.

As for this clone: Different DNA sequences within this sample yield the same CDR3. The chain is built from TRBV5-1 and TRBJ2-1, with 7 nucleotides matching TRBD2. V lost 0 bases, J lost 0 bases, and 3 bases stayed unmatched. This CDR3 region has 16 residues. Germline loops: CDR1 SGHRS, CDR2 YFSETQ. CDR3 sequence reads: CASSLAGGSSYNEQFF. The CDR3 bases are TGCGCCAGCAGCTTGGCAGGCGGGAGCTCCTACAATGAGCAGTTCTTC.

The chain carries TRBV6-1 and TRBJ1-2; perhaps TRBD1 as D (6 bases). The CDR3 has 15 residues. Germline lookup yields CDR1 MNHNS and CDR2 SASEGT. V was shortened by 5 bases and J by 0 bases, with 13 bases between the two germline ends. In nucleotides, the CDR3 is TGTGCCAGCAGTCAAGAGGACAGTTCTAACTATGGCTACACCTTC. It encodes CASSQEDSSNYGYTF.

V is TRBV4-2 and J is TRBJ1-3, with D unclear. The V end lost 0 bases, the J end lost 0 bases, and 24 bases lay between the germline ends. The CDR3 sequence is 21 residues long. Per the germline V gene, CDR1 is LGHNA and CDR2 is YNFKEQ. Here the CDR3 reads CASSQEGPGRGRLVSGNTIYF. The CDR3 DNA reads TGTGCCAGCAGCCAAGAAGGCCCCGGGCGAGGGCGCCTAGTCTCTGGAAACACCATATATTTT.